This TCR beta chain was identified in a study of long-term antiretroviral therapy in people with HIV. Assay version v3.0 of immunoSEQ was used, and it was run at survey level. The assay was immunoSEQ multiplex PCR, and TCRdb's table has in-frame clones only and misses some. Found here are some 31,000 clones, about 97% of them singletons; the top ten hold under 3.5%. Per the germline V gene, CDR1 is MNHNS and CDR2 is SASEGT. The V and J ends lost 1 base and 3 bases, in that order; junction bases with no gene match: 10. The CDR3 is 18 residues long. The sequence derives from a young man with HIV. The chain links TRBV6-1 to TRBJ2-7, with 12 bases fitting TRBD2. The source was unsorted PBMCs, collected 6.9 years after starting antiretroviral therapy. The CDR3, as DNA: TGTGCCAGCAGTGAAGTAGGACTAGCGGGGCGTACCCTCTACGAGCAGTACTTC. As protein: CASSEVGLAGRTLYEQYF.